The rows below give T cell receptor beta chains drawn from one sample of a study of response to subunit inactivated influenza vaccine. TCRdb re-called the RT-PCR reads through MiXCR, storing one row per CDR3 protein. Of more than 450,000 distinct CDR3 sequences in the sample, around 10% were seen once. These data were likewise used in another study, on T cells expressing NK-cell markers.

The input for sequencing was PBMCs from blood, taken on the day of vaccination. The source is a man in his forties or fifties who received an inactivated influenza vaccine. Each CDR3 is given with its conserved first and last residue. The D gene is left open where the match is weak. Expanded clones get a size class; other rows say once, few or many, or leave the size out.

CDR3 protein | CDR3 DNA | clone size | V gene | D gene | J gene
CASSTDSGSRNEQFF | TGTGCCAGCAGTACCGACAGTGGAAGTCGAAATGAGCAGTTCTTC | few | TRBV28 | - | TRBJ2-1
CASSLGRRRGAHGYTF | TGTGCCAGCAGCCTAGGGCGGAGGAGGGGGGCGCATGGCTACACCTTC | few | TRBV7-8 | - | TRBJ1-2
CASSQGDRSTGELFF | TGTGCCAGCAGCCAAGGGGACAGGAGCACCGGGGAGCTGTTTTTT | - | TRBV4-2 | TRBD1 | TRBJ2-2
CAWTGTVNTEAFF | TGTGCCTGGACGGGGACCGTGAACACTGAAGCTTTCTTT | - | TRBV30 | - | TRBJ1-1
CASILSGTANYGYTF | TGTGCCAGCATCCTTAGCGGGACGGCCAACTATGGCTACACCTTC | few | TRBV7-2 | - | TRBJ1-2
CASSWGLAGAKETQYF | TGTGCCAGCAGCTGGGGACTAGCGGGGGCCAAAGAGACCCAGTACTTC | few | TRBV7-9 | TRBD2 | TRBJ2-5
CSALAANYGYTF | TGCAGCGCCCTGGCAGCGAACTATGGCTACACCTTC | - | TRBV29-1 | - | TRBJ1-2
CASSPQLAGNYEQYF | TGTGCCAGCAGCCCCCAACTAGCGGGAAACTACGAGCAGTACTTC | many | TRBV27 | TRBD2 | TRBJ2-7
CASGTGGYNEQFF | TGTGCCAGTGGGACAGGAGGCTACAATGAGCAGTTCTTC | many | TRBV19 | TRBD1 | TRBJ2-1
CASSYSEISSYEQYF | TGTGCCAGCAGTTACAGCGAGATAAGCTCCTACGAGCAGTACTTC | - | TRBV6-2/TRBV6-3 | - | TRBJ2-7
CASGASQWDEQFF | TGTGCCAGCGGAGCCTCTCAGTGGGATGAGCAGTTCTTC | many | TRBV12-3/TRBV12-4 | - | TRBJ2-1
CASSQDPGRPSTDTQYF | TGTGCCAGCAGCCAAGATCCGGGTAGACCTAGCACAGATACGCAGTATTTT | - | TRBV4-2 | - | TRBJ2-3
CASSLARTDTDTQYF | TGCGCCAGCAGCTTGGCCCGGACGGACACAGATACGCAGTATTTT | few | TRBV5-1 | - | TRBJ2-3
CASSLVRQNYGYTF | TGTGCCAGCAGCTTAGTGCGGCAGAACTATGGCTACACCTTC | few | TRBV7-2 | - | TRBJ1-2
CASSLATGVNNEQFF | TGCGCCAGCAGCTTGGCTACAGGGGTAAACAATGAGCAGTTCTTC | many | TRBV5-1 | TRBD1 | TRBJ2-1
CASRSPGLHNEQFF | TGCGCCAGCAGAAGCCCGGGCCTCCACAATGAGCAGTTCTTC | few | TRBV4-1 | - | TRBJ2-1
CAMGPGTHNEQFF | TGTGCCATGGGCCCCGGGACCCACAATGAGCAGTTCTTC | - | TRBV28 | - | TRBJ2-1
CASSFGGGEQYF | TGTGCCAGCAGCTTTGGAGGGGGCGAGCAGTACTTC | - | TRBV7-2 | - | TRBJ2-7
CASSQSVTDTQYF | TGTGCCAGCAGCCAATCGGTTACAGATACGCAGTATTTT | many | TRBV7-9 | - | TRBJ2-3
CASSYHPQPQHF | TGTGCCAGCAGTTATCACCCTCAGCCCCAGCATTTT | few | TRBV6-2/TRBV6-3 | - | TRBJ1-5
CASSEYGLGGTYEQYF | TGTGCCAGCAGTGAATACGGGCTGGGAGGAACCTACGAGCAGTACTTC | - | TRBV25-1 | - | TRBJ2-7
CASSPRFWASGTGANVLTF | TGTGCCAGCTCACCGCGTTTTTGGGCGAGCGGGACTGGGGCCAACGTCCTGACTTTC | - | TRBV18 | TRBD2 | TRBJ2-6
CASSYSSTGQTGELFF | TGTGCCAGCAGTTACTCGTCGACAGGACAAACCGGGGAGCTGTTTTTT | many | TRBV6-5 | - | TRBJ2-2
CASNSGSRNEQFF | TGTGCCAGCAATAGCGGGAGTAGGAATGAGCAGTTCTTC | few | TRBV28 | TRBD2 | TRBJ2-1
CASNRDGPYEQYF | TGTGCCAGCAATAGAGACGGTCCCTACGAGCAGTACTTC | many | TRBV6-2/TRBV6-3 | - | TRBJ2-7
CASSPLSTFRRSYEQYF | TGTGCCAGCTCACCCCTTTCGACCTTCCGCCGCTCCTACGAGCAGTACTTC | few | TRBV18 | - | TRBJ2-7
CASSSAGRRDTQYF | TGTGCCAGCAGCTCAGCGGGAAGGCGGGATACGCAGTATTTT | few | TRBV7-9 | TRBD2 | TRBJ2-3
CASSPGQGFNEQFF | TGTGCCAGCAGCCCGGGACAGGGGTTCAATGAGCAGTTCTTC | - | TRBV2 | TRBD1 | TRBJ2-1
CATSRAPQDAYEQYF | TGTGCCACCAGCAGAGCCCCACAGGACGCTTACGAGCAGTACTTC | few | TRBV15 | - | TRBJ2-7
CASSQDPGLASYEQYF | TGTGCCAGCAGCCAAGATCCGGGACTAGCGTCCTACGAGCAGTACTTC | - | TRBV3-1 | TRBD2 | TRBJ2-7
CSCWREGGDTQYF | TGCAGTTGTTGGCGGGAGGGTGGAGATACGCAGTATTTT | few | TRBV20-1 | TRBD2 | TRBJ2-3
CASSSLTPTPYEQYF | TGTGCCAGCAGTTCCCTGACACCGACCCCCTACGAGCAGTACTTC | few | TRBV6-5 | - | TRBJ2-7
CASSREGRSNNEQFF | TGTGCCAGCAGCCGAGAGGGAAGAAGTAACAATGAGCAGTTCTTC | - | TRBV4-2 | - | TRBJ2-1